The clone carrying this T cell receptor beta chain has ten or more counts. Its matching antigen is unknown. This sample was taken from a study of T cell repertoires in cytomegalovirus infection. Study information: Indications came from public TCR beta signatures; they pointed to CMV infection and to a matching HLA type. Study-level results: There were HLA-C-restricted CMV-specific TCR beta clonotypes dominating the ex vivo response. Summed frequency of public TCR beta families distinguished CMV carriers with the relevant HLA.

One entry per CDR3 protein results from TCRdb running MiXCR on the reads. The sample lists roughly 100,000 distinct CDR3 sequences, more than 15% occurring once. V was trimmed by 5 bases and J by 1 base, leaving 15 bases between them. Germline-derived CDR1 and CDR2 are LGHNT and FRNRAP. This CDR3 spans 16 amino acids. The J gene is TRBJ2-4, the V gene TRBV12-5, with unresolved D. This sequence was found in a human donor in good health (CMV status not recorded). Some clones in this sample may be carry-over from other donors' samples. The specimen sequenced was PBMCs. CDR3 region: CASGVFLGTAKNIQYF. The CDR3 DNA reads as TGTGCTAGTGGTGTATTTCTAGGAACTGCCAAAAACATTCAGTACTTC.